This TCR beta chain is from a study of CD8 T cells in ankylosing spondylitis. The V end lost 3 bases, the J end lost 1 base, and 9 bases lay between the germline ends. The CDR3 has 15 residues. The germline V gene encodes CDR1 MGHRA and CDR2 YSYEKL. One entry per CDR3 protein results from TCRdb running MiXCR on the 5' RACE reads. The data show 300,000 to 400,000 distinct CDR3 sequences, approximately 14% seen once. Material: blood, either unsorted or a sorted T cell fraction (not recorded which). J is TRBJ2-2 and V is TRBV4-1; D unresolved. The TCR was taken from a male donor with ankylosing spondylitis or in good health (not recorded which). The CDR3 coding sequence is TGCGCCAGCAGCCACCGGACGATGAACACCGGGGAGCTGTTTTTT. This gives the protein CASSHRTMNTGELFF.